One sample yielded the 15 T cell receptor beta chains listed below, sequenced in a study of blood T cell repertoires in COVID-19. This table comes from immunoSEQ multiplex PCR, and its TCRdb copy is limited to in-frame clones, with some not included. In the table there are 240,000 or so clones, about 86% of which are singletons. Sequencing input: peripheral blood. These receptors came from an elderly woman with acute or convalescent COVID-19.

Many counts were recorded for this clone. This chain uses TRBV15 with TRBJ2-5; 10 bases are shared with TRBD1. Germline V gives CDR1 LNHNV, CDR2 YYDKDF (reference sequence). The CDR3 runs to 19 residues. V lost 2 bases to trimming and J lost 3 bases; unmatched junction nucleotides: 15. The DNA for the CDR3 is TGTGCCACCAGCAGATTCAAGGGGCTTACCGGGACAGGGGAAGAGACCCAGTACTTC. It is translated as CATSRFKGLTGTGEETQYF.

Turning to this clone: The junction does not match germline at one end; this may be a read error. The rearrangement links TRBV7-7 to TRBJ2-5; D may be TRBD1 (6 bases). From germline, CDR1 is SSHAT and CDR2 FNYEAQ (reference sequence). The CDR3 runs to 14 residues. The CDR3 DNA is TGTGCTAGCAGCTTACAGGGAAATCAAGAGACCCAGTACTTC. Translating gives CASSLQGNQETQYF.

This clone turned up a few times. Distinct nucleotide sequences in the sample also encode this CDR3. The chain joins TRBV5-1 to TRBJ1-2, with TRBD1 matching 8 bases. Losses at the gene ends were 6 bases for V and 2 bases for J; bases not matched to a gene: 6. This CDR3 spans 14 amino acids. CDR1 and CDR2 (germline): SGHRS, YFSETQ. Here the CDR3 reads CASTPGQGNYGYTF. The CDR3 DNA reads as TGCGCCAGCACCCCCGGACAGGGAAACTATGGCTACACCTTC.

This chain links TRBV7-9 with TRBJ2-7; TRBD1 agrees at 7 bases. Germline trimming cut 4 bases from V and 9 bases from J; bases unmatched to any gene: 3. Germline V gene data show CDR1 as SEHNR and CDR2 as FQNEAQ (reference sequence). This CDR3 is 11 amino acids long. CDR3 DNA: TGTGCCAGCAGCTCACGACAGGGGCAGTACTTC. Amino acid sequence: CASSSRQGQYF.

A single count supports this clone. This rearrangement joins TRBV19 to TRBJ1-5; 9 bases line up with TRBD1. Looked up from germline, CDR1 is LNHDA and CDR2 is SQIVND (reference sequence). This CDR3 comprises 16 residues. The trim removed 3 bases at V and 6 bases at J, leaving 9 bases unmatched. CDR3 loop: CASSIPSGQGSQPQHF. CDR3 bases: TGTGCCAGTAGTATTCCCTCCGGACAGGGGTCTCAGCCCCAGCATTTT.

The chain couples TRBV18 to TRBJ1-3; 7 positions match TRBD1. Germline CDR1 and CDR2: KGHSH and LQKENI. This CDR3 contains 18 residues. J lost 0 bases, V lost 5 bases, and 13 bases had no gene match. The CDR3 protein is CASSIIDREALSGNTIYF. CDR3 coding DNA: TGTGCCAGCTCAATTATTGACAGGGAGGCTCTCTCTGGAAACACCATATATTTT.

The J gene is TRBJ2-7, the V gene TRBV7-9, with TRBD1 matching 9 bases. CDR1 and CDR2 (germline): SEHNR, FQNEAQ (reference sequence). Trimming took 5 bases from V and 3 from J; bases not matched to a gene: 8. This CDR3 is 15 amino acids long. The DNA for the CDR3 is TGTGCCAGCAGCGGATGGACAGGGGATTACTACGAGCAGTACTTC. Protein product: CASSGWTGDYYEQYF.

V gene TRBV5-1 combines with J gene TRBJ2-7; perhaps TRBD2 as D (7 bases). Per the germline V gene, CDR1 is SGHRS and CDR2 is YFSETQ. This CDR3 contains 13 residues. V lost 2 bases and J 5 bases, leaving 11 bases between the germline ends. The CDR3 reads CASSFRGGDEQYF. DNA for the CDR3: TGCGCCAGCAGCTTCCGAGGGGGGGACGAGCAGTACTTC.

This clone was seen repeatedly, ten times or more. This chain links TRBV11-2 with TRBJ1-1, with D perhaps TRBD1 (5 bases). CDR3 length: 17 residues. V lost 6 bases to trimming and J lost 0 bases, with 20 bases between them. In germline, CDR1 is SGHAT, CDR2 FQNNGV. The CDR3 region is CASRPTRSRQMNTEAFF. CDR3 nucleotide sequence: TGTGCCAGCAGACCCACCAGGAGCAGACAGATGAACACTGAAGCTTTCTTT.

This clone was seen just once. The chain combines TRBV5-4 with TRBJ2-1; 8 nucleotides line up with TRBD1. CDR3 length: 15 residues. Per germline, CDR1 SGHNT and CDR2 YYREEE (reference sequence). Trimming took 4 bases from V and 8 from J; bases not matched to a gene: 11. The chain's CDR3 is CASSISGTGGYEQFF. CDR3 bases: TGTGCCAGCAGCATCTCCGGGACAGGCGGATATGAGCAGTTCTTC.

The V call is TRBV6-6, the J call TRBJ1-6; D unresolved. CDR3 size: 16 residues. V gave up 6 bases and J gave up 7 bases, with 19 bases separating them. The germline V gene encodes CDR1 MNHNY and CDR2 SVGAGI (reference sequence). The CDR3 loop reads CASRLERAAGNSPLHF. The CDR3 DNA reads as TGTGCCAGCAGACTGGAAAGGGCTGCGGGAAATTCACCCCTCCACTTT.

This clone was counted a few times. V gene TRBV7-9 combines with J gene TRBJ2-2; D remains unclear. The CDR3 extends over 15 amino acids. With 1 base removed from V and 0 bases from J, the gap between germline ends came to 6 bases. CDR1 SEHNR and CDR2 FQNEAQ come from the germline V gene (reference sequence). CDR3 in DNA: TGTGCCAGCAGCTTAGGGTCGGCGAACACCGGGGAGCTGTTTTTT. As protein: CASSLGSANTGELFF.

The CDR3 coding sequence is TGTGCCAGCAGCTTAGGCAGGGCCACCCAGGGAGAGACCCAGTACTTC. Translating gives CASSLGRATQGETQYF. The chain combines TRBV7-9 with TRBJ2-5; a weak D match, TRBD1 (5 bases). V was cut by 1 base and J by 4 bases, with 16 bases left in between. The CDR3 has 16 residues. Germline V gene sequence: CDR1 SEHNR, CDR2 FQNEAQ (reference sequence).

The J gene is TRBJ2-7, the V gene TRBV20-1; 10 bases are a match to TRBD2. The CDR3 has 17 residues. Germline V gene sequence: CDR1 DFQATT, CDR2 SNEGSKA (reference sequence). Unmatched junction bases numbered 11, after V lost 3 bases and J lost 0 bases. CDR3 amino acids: CSASLLAGSPSSYEQYF. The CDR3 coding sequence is TGCAGTGCTAGTCTACTAGCGGGGTCCCCTAGCTCCTACGAGCAGTACTTC.

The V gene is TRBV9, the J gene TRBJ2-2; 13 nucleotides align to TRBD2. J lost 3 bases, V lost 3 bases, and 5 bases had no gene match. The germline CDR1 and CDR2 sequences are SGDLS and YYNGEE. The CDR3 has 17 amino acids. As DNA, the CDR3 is TGTGCCAGCAGCGACGGACTAGCGGGGGAAGACACCGGGGAGCTGTTTTTT. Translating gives CASSDGLAGEDTGELFF.